This entry describes one T cell receptor (beta chain). As yet, its antigen is unknown. At one end the junction does not follow the germline gene, possibly because of a read error. The data originate from a study of graft-versus-host responses after intestinal transplantation. Study conclusions and caveats: Allograft graft-versus-host to host-versus-graft clonal ratios ran high in patients with graft-donor T cell macrochimerism.

CDR1 SSHAT and CDR2 FNYEAQ come from the germline V gene (reference sequence). The CDR3 totals 20 residues. Measured with immunoSEQ multiplex PCR; TCRdb has only the in-frame clones, and not every one. The table records about 90,000 clones, about 85% of them present only once. This chain uses TRBV7-7 with TRBJ2-5, with 13 bases fitting TRBD2. The input for sequencing was unstimulated CD4+ T cells sorted from spleen or lymph node cells, taken before transplant. The receptor comes from a human donor who was the organ donor for an intestinal transplant. CDR3 in amino acids: CASSSNPPSTSGGGQETQYF. The CDR3 DNA follows: TGTGCTAGCAGCTCCAACCCGCCGTCTACTAGCGGGGGGGGACAAGAGACCCAGTACTTC.